The clone carrying this T cell receptor beta chain was found once. This study enrolled people aged 18 to 89 from 24 US geographic areas. Cohort allocation depended upon clinical history that participants reported. Assay used: immunoSEQ multiplex PCR; TCRdb lists only in-frame clones, some missing. The sample lists 210,000 or so clones, around 80% seen once, with about 4.3% in the top ten. These data are taken from a study of blood T cell repertoires in COVID-19. Whole-study context: Specimens from acute and convalescent COVID-19 originated in the United States, Italy and Spain.

V was clipped by 8 bases and J by 3 bases, with 14 bases between them. The length of the CDR3 is 13 residues. In germline, CDR1 is KGHSH, CDR2 LQKENI. The sample taken for sequencing was PBMCs or T cells enriched from blood (not recorded which). The sequence came from a young man with acute COVID-19. The V gene is TRBV18, the J gene TRBJ2-7, with D possibly being TRBD1 (5 bases). CDR3 sequence (DNA): TGTGCCAGCCGAGACAGTCCGGTCTACGAGCAGTACTTC. Residues: CASRDSPVYEQYF.